These T cell receptor beta chains were read from a single sample in a study of human T cells and chemical hapten exposure. TCRdb called the RACE reads again in MiXCR, with one record for every CDR3 protein. Of over 100,000 distinct CDR3 sequences listed, roughly a tenth were seen once; the top ten hold around 3.1%. The source material was whole blood, sampled in connection with sensitization to the hapten diphenylcyclopropenone (DPC). These TCRs come from a woman aged 40 to 50 with alopecia areata. Some clones in this sample may be carry-over from other donors' samples. Both conserved end residues are part of each CDR3. The D gene is left open where the match is weak. Size is omitted from some rows. Given values are once, few, many or a class for expanded clones.

clone_size	v_call	d_call	j_call	cdr3_nt	cdr3_aa
many	TRBV6-6	-	TRBJ1-2	TGTGCCAGCAGTTACACGCGGTCCCCCTTGGGCTACACCTTC	CASSYTRSPLGYTF
-	TRBV12-3/TRBV12-4	-	TRBJ2-5	TGTGCCAGCAGTTTAGCGACGGAGACCCAGTACTTC	CASSLATETQYF
many	TRBV2	-	TRBJ1-5	TGTGCCAGCAGTTCGGACCAGGGGAGGAATCAGCCCCAGCATTTT	CASSSDQGRNQPQHF
many	TRBV6-2/TRBV6-3	-	TRBJ1-2	TGTGCCAGCAATACCGCCGGGGGCCGAAACTATGGCTACACCTTC	CASNTAGGRNYGYTF
many	TRBV20-1	-	TRBJ1-3	TGCAGTGCCCCGACTGATGAAAACACCATATATTTT	CSAPTDENTIYF
few	TRBV2	TRBD1	TRBJ2-3	TGTGCCAGCAGTGAAAGCCCGGAACAGGGGTCAGATACGCAGTATTTT	CASSESPEQGSDTQYF
many	TRBV18	-	TRBJ2-6	TGTGCCAGCTCCCCTACCTCGGGATCTGGGGCCAACGTCCTGACTTTC	CASSPTSGSGANVLTF
many	TRBV11-2	-	TRBJ1-1	TGTGCCAGCAGCTTATGGCAGATGAACACTGAAGCTTTCTTT	CASSLWQMNTEAFF
many	TRBV6-2/TRBV6-3	TRBD1	TRBJ2-2	TGTGCCAGCAGCAGGGGGACGGGGGAGCTGTTTTTT	CASSRGTGELFF
-	TRBV29-1	-	TRBJ2-3	TGCAGCGTTGAGAGACAACCATTACCCAAATTTAGCACAGATACGCAGTATTTT	CSVERQPLPKFSTDTQYF
many	TRBV7-9	-	TRBJ2-7	TGTGCCAGCACAGTGGGCAGGGGCTCCTACGAGCAGTACTTC	CASTVGRGSYEQYF
-	TRBV28	TRBD1	TRBJ2-7	TGTGCCAGCAGTACCCCGGACAGGTCCTACGAGCAGTACTTC	CASSTPDRSYEQYF